The present T cell receptor beta chain was sequenced within a study of beta chain features in type 1 diabetes. For the study at large: When patients were set against healthy donors, age, gender and cell yields were similar.

This clone was counted a few times. Its target is unknown. Study observations and caveats: Moderately but significantly shorter TCRB CDR3s were found in Type 1 diabetes patients in all four CD4+ subsets. The question left open here concerned HLA type influencing TCRB rearrangement. Cells that show high TCR expression could be over-represented by cDNA sequencing.

The CDR3 totals 18 residues. V was clipped by 2 bases and J by 2 bases; unmatched bases: 10. Investigators reverse transcribed all isolated RNA, so they sequenced expressed TCRB transcripts. Profiling relied on immunoSEQ multiplex PCR, and the TCRdb table lists in-frame clones only, not all of them. The repertoire has 250,000 or so clones, roughly 20% of them found once; the top ten carry 0.028%. The purity of all sorted populations exceeded 98%. V gene TRBV23-1 combines with J gene TRBJ2-3; 10 bases are shared with TRBD2. TRBV23-1 is an ORF; its function is uncertain. The clonotype originates from a woman aged 40 to 55 with type 1 diabetes. Sequencing was done on a sample of naive CD4+ T cells from blood. The CDR3 DNA sequence: TGCGCCAGCAGTCAACCTCTACTAGCGGGACCGGTCACAGATACGCAGTATTTT. Translated: CASSQPLLAGPVTDTQYF.